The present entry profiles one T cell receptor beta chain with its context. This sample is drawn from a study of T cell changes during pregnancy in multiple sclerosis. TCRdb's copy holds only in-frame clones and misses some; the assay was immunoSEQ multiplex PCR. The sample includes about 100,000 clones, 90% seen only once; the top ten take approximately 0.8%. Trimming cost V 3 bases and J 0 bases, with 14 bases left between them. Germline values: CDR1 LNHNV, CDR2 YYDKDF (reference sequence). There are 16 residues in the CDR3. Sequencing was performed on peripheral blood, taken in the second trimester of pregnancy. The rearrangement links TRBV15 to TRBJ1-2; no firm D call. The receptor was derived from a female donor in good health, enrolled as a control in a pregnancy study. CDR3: CATSSYRRGANYGYTF. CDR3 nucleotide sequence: TGTGCCACCAGCAGCTACCGCCGGGGAGCTAACTATGGCTACACCTTC.